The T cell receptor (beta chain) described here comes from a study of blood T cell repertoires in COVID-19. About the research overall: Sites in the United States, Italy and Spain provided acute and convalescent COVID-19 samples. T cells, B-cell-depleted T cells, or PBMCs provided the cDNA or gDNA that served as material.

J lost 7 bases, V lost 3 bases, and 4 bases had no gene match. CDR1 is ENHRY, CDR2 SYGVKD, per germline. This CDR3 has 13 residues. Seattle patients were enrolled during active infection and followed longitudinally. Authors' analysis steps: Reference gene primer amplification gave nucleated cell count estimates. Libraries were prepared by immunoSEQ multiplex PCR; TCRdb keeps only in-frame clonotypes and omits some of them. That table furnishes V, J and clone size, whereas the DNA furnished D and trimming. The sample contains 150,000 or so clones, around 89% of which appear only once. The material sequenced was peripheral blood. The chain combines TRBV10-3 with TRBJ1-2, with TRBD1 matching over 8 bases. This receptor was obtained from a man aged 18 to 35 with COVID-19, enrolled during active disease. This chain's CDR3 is CAISDRGQFGYTF. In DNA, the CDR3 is TGTGCCATCAGTGACAGGGGGCAGTTTGGCTACACCTTC.